These 29 T cell receptor beta chains originate from one sample sequenced in a study of CD8 T cells in Susac syndrome. Random hexamers were used to reverse transcribe about 0.5 to 1 ug of RNA. TCRdb independently ran MiXCR on the immunoSEQ multiplex PCR reads; one entry per CDR3 protein. The sample includes 100,000 to 150,000 distinct CDR3 sequences, around 96% of them seen just once. Material for sequencing was CD8+ T cells from PBMCs. These receptors all stem from a human donor with Susac syndrome.

This clonotype occurred once. The rearrangement uses TRBV7-2 and TRBJ2-5, with TRBD1 matching 9 bases. The germline V gene encodes CDR1 SGHTA and CDR2 FQGNSA. CDR3 length equals 15 residues. V lost 5 bases to trimming and J lost 5 bases; unmatched junction nucleotides: 9. The CDR3 region is CASSTGTGTSETQYF. For the CDR3, the DNA is TGTGCCAGCAGCACAGGGACAGGGACGTCGGAGACCCAGTACTTC.

V usage is TRBV6-5 and J usage is TRBJ1-5, with D unresolved. CDR3 size: 14 residues. Germline CDR1 reads MNHEY; CDR2 reads SVGAGI. V was cut by 0 bases and J by 1 base, with 4 bases left in between. The CDR3 here is CASSYSMSNQPQHF. In DNA, the CDR3 is TGTGCCAGCAGTTACTCGATGAGCAATCAGCCCCAGCATTTT.

The V and J genes are TRBV4-3 and TRBJ2-7, with a tentative D call TRBD2 (5 bases). V was cut by 1 base and J by 1 base, with 11 bases left in between. This CDR3 is built from 15 residues. Germline values: CDR1 LGHNA, CDR2 YSLEER. CDR3 in DNA: TGCGCCAGCAGCCAAGTAGAGGGAGTGTCCTACGAGCAGTACTTC. Translating it yields CASSQVEGVSYEQYF.

This chain links TRBV9 with TRBJ2-5; D remains unclear. Looked up from germline, CDR1 is SGDLS and CDR2 is YYNGEE. With 2 bases removed from V and 5 bases from J, the gap between germline ends came to 7 bases. The CDR3 covers 12 residues. The CDR3 nucleotides read TGTGCCAGCAGCGTCGGAGACGAGACCCAGTACTTC. Translation: CASSVGDETQYF.

The rearrangement links TRBV29-1 to TRBJ2-7; 7 bases align to TRBD2. The CDR3 contains 14 residues. Unmatched junction bases numbered 14, after V lost 6 bases and J lost 6 bases. In germline, CDR1 is SQVTM, CDR2 ANQGSEA. The CDR3 DNA reads TGCAGCGTCGCATTGGGGGGGGTTTTAGGCGAGCAGTACTTC. Amino acid sequence: CSVALGGVLGEQYF.

There are a few counts of this clonotype. The chain has TRBV4-1 and TRBJ2-7, with a weak D call TRBD2 (5 bases). This CDR3 spans 15 amino acids. Trimming took off 0 bases at V and 3 bases at J, with 12 bases between the two ends. Per germline, CDR1 MGHRA and CDR2 YSYEKL. CDR3 sequence (DNA): TGCGCCAGCAGCCAAGATAGAGGGTCCTTCTACGAGCAGTACTTC. Amino acid sequence: CASSQDRGSFYEQYF.

V is TRBV10-1 and J is TRBJ2-5; D unresolved. Deletions cut 3 bases from V and 2 bases from J, with 7 bases between. Germline-derived CDR1 and CDR2 are WNHNN and SYGVQD (reference sequence). The CDR3 contains 13 residues. CDR3 in DNA: TGCGCCAGCAGTGACACGGGTCAAGAGACCCAGTACTTC. Amino acid sequence: CASSDTGQETQYF.

This chain uses TRBV12-3 or TRBV12-4 with TRBJ2-1; D perhaps matches TRBD2 (5 bases). There are 18 residues in the CDR3. V was pared by 5 bases and J by 5 bases, with 25 bases between. The CDR3 protein is CASSPNRGSQALNNEQFF. CDR3 sequence (DNA): TGTGCCAGCAGTCCCAACCGGGGTAGTCAGGCTTTGAACAATGAGCAGTTCTTC.

The chain carries TRBV4-1 and TRBJ2-7, with D unresolved. The CDR3 is 14 residues long. V lost 1 base and J lost 0, with 7 bases in between. Looked up from germline, CDR1 is MGHRA and CDR2 is YSYEKL. CDR3 nucleotides: TGCGCCAGCAGCCAAGGGAGAATCTCCTACGAGCAGTACTTC. It encodes CASSQGRISYEQYF.

The rearrangement links TRBV20-1 to TRBJ2-4; D may be TRBD1 (6 bases). This CDR3 spans 16 amino acids. Germline V gene lookup returns CDR1 DFQATT and CDR2 SNEGSKA (reference sequence). V was clipped by 0 bases and J by 1 base, with 13 bases between them. CDR3 protein: CSARDYGQGAKNIQYF. The CDR3, as DNA: TGCAGTGCTAGAGATTATGGGCAGGGGGCCAAAAACATTCAGTACTTC.

The chain has TRBV3-1 and TRBJ2-5; 9 bases align to TRBD2. The CDR3 sequence is 17 residues long. Trimming removed 1 base from V and 1 base from J; junction bases left unmatched: 7. Germline CDR1 LGHDT, CDR2 YNNKEL (reference sequence). The CDR3 bases are TGTGCCAGCAGCCAAGGGGCGATAGCGGGAGCCCAAGAGACCCAGTACTTC. Translated, it gives CASSQGAIAGAQETQYF.

The chain recombines TRBV4-2 with TRBJ2-5; 8 nucleotides match TRBD2. The CDR3 length is 15 residues. Germline V gives CDR1 LGHNA, CDR2 YNFKEQ. V lost 0 bases, J lost 5 bases, and 5 bases stayed unmatched. The CDR3, as DNA: TGTGCCAGCAGCCAAGAGGGGACTAGTTTTGAGACCCAGTACTTC. Amino acids: CASSQEGTSFETQYF.

This chain connects TRBV20-1 to TRBJ2-7, with 7 bases fitting TRBD2. From germline, CDR1 is DFQATT and CDR2 SNEGSKA (reference sequence). The CDR3 is 12 amino acids. With 5 bases clipped from V and 3 bases from J, the junction kept 4 bases outside the gene matches. DNA for the CDR3: TGCAGTGCTGAGGCGGGGGACTACGAGCAGTACTTC. Its translation: CSAEAGDYEQYF.

This chain connects TRBV5-1 to TRBJ2-5; D is possibly TRBD1 or TRBD2 (5 bases each). V gave up 0 bases and J gave up 5 bases, with 8 bases separating them. Per the germline V gene, CDR1 is SGHRS and CDR2 is YFSETQ. CDR3 length: 13 amino acids. CDR3 bases: TGCGCCAGCAGCTTGGCCTGGGGGGAGACCCAGTACTTC. It specifies CASSLAWGETQYF.

This sequence joins TRBV5-6 and TRBJ2-4, with a weak D call TRBD2 (6 bases). Per germline, CDR1 SGHDT and CDR2 YYEEEE. V lost 8 bases and J lost 5, with 14 bases in between. The CDR3 totals 13 residues. The CDR3 reads CASEGTGENIQYF. In DNA, the CDR3 is TGTGCCAGTGAAGGGACGGGGGAAAACATTCAGTACTTC.

The chain has TRBV12-3 or TRBV12-4 and TRBJ2-3; D not resolved. Trimming took 2 bases from V and 4 from J, leaving 7 bases between them. The CDR3 consists of 13 residues. Written as DNA, the CDR3 is TGTGCCAGCAGTTTACTGGTTTCAGATACGCAGTATTTT. Its protein is CASSLLVSDTQYF.

The V call is TRBV4-2, the J call TRBJ2-2; TRBD2 matches 9 bases. Germline V CDR1 and CDR2: LGHNA, YNFKEQ. J lost 5 bases, V lost 8 bases, and 9 bases had no gene match. CDR3 length: 15 residues. The CDR3 loop is CASGPGTSRTGELFF. The CDR3, as DNA: TGTGCCAGCGGGCCTGGGACTAGCCGTACCGGGGAGCTGTTTTTT.

The chain uses TRBV6-5 and TRBJ2-7; D possibly corresponds to TRBD2 (6 bases). CDR1 MNHEY and CDR2 SVGAGI come from the germline V gene. This CDR3 spans 15 amino acids. V dropped 0 bases and J dropped 5 bases, with 14 bases sitting between them. This chain's CDR3 is CASSYSGGVGDEQYF. The CDR3 bases are TGTGCCAGCAGTTACTCCGGAGGGGTCGGGGACGAGCAGTACTTC.

The gene calls are TRBV29-1 and TRBJ2-3, with 9 bases aligning to TRBD1. V shed 5 bases and J 2 bases; nucleotides not matched to a gene: 5. The length of the CDR3 is 14 residues. Germline lookup yields CDR1 SQVTM and CDR2 ANQGSEA. For the CDR3, the DNA is TGCAGCGTTCAGACAGGGGGGGACACAGATACGCAGTATTTT. It codes for CSVQTGGDTDTQYF.

The chain couples TRBV7-3 to TRBJ2-2; D possibly uses TRBD1 or TRBD2 (7 bases each). V dropped 4 bases and J dropped 5 bases, with 17 bases sitting between them. This CDR3 contains 16 residues. Per the germline V gene, CDR1 is SGHTA and CDR2 is FQGTGA. CDR3 nucleotides: TGTGCCAGCAGCTGGCGGGGGACAGTAAATACCGGGGAGCTGTTTTTT. This codes for CASSWRGTVNTGELFF.

V and J are TRBV6-6 and TRBJ2-3; 9 bases line up with TRBD1. Germline CDR1 and CDR2: MNHNY and SVGAGI (reference sequence). The CDR3 totals 15 residues. V dropped 5 bases and J dropped 4; count of bases not matched to a gene: 7. The CDR3 DNA is TGTGCCAGCAGTGACCGGGACAGGGTGCCAGATACGCAGTATTTT. As protein: CASSDRDRVPDTQYF.

V usage is TRBV3-1 and J usage is TRBJ1-4; D gene ambiguous. The CDR3 loop spans 15 amino acids. Germline V gives CDR1 LGHDT, CDR2 YNNKEL (reference sequence). The V and J ends lost 0 bases and 7 bases respectively, with 12 bases between them. The CDR3: CASSQDGRGSEKLFF. DNA of the CDR3: TGTGCCAGCAGCCAAGATGGGCGAGGGAGTGAAAAACTGTTTTTT.

This chain connects TRBV30 to TRBJ2-1; D might be TRBD1 or TRBD2, each matching 5 bases. The CDR3 spans 14 residues. CDR1 and CDR2 from the germline V gene are GTSNPN and SVGIG (reference sequence). V shed 3 bases and J shed 2 bases, with 11 bases lying between them. The CDR3 sequence: CAWRLVGAYNEQFF. For the CDR3, the DNA is TGTGCCTGGAGACTAGTGGGGGCCTACAATGAGCAGTTCTTC.

This chain uses TRBV7-8 with TRBJ1-2; no firm D call. V shed 1 base and J shed 8 bases, with 14 bases lying between them. Germline V gene lookup returns CDR1 SGHVS and CDR2 FQNEAQ. CDR3 length: 14 amino acids. The CDR3 is CASSLGYDSGGYTF. CDR3 bases: TGTGCCAGCAGCTTAGGTTATGATTCGGGAGGCTACACCTTC.

This rearrangement joins TRBV7-8 to TRBJ2-7; 7 bases line up with TRBD2. Germline V gene lookup returns CDR1 SGHVS and CDR2 FQNEAQ. After removal of 4 bases from V and 6 bases from J, the junction contained 12 bases not matched to a gene. The CDR3 spans 15 residues. The CDR3 reads CASSSRGDSGGEQYF. The CDR3 DNA reads TGTGCCAGCAGCTCCCGGGGGGACTCCGGGGGCGAGCAGTACTTC.

The genes are TRBV9 and TRBJ2-3, with TRBD2 as a possible D gene (7 bases). CDR1 SGDLS and CDR2 YYNGEE come from the germline V gene. The germline V and J ends were trimmed by 3 bases and 2 bases, with 16 bases remaining between them. This CDR3 comprises 16 residues. CDR3: CASSERGGQVTDTQYF. CDR3 coding DNA: TGTGCCAGCAGCGAGAGGGGGGGGCAGGTCACAGATACGCAGTATTTT.

The sample holds one count of this clonotype. Its ends do not fully match the called genes, so a read error is possible. The V and J genes are TRBV2 and TRBJ2-3, with 9 bases fitting TRBD2. Germline V CDR1 and CDR2: SNHLY, FYNNEI. This CDR3 region has 15 residues. CDR3 region: CASSQASGILDTQYF. The CDR3 nucleotides read TGTGCCAGCAGTCAAGCTAGCGGGATTCTAGATACGCAGTATTTT.

This clonotype has more than one count but fewer than ten. The V and J genes are TRBV11-2 and TRBJ2-7; D ambiguous. There are 14 residues in the CDR3. V was pared by 1 base and J by 2 bases, with 9 bases between. CDR1 SGHAT and CDR2 FQNNGV come from the germline V gene. CDR3 in amino acids: CASSLAGVPYEQYF. The CDR3 DNA is TGTGCCAGCAGCTTAGCTGGGGTACCCTACGAGCAGTACTTC.

CDR3 protein: CASSWVASGANVLTF. The CDR3 region has the DNA TGCGCCAGCAGCTGGGTCGCCTCTGGGGCCAACGTCCTGACTTTC. The V gene is TRBV5-1, the J gene TRBJ2-6; no clear D gene. Deletions cut 3 bases from V and 0 bases from J, with 7 bases between. The length of the CDR3 is 15 residues. Germline CDR1 SGHRS, CDR2 YFSETQ.